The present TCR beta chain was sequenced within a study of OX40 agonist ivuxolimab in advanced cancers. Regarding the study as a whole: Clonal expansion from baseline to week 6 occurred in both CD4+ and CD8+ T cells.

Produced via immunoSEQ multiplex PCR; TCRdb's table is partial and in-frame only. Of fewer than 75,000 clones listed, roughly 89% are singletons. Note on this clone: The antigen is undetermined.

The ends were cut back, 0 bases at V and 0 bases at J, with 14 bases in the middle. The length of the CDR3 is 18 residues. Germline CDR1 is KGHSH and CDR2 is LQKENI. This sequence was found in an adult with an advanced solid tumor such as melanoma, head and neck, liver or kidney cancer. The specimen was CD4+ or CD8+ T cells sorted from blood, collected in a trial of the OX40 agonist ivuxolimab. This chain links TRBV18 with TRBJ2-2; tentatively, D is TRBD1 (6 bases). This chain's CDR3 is CASSPPGLKGANTGELFF. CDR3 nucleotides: TGTGCCAGCTCACCACCGGGATTAAAGGGGGCGAACACCGGGGAGCTGTTTTTT. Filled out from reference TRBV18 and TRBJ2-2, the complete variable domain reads NAGVMQNPRHLVRRRGQEARLRCSPMKGHSHVYWYRQLPEEGLKFMVYLQKENIIDESGMPKERFSAEFPKEGPSILRIQQVVRGDSAAYFCASSPPGLKGANTGELFFGEGSRLTVL.